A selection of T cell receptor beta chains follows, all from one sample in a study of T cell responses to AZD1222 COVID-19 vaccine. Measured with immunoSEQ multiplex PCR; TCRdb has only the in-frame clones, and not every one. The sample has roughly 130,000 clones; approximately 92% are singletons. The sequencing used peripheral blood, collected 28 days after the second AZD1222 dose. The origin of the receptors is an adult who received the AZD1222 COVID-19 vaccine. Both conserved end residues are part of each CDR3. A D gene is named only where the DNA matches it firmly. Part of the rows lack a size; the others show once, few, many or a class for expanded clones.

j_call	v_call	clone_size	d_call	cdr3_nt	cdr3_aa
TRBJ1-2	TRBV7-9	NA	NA	TGTGCCAGCAGCTTAACCGCATGGGAGGGCACAACAGCTAACTATGGCTACACCTTC	CASSLTAWEGTTANYGYTF
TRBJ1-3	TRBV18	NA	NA	TGTGCCAGCTCACCAATCTCGGACAGCCGCTCTGGAAACACCATATATTTT	CASSPISDSRSGNTIYF
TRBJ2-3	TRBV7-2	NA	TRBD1	TGTGCCAGCAGCCGGGGACAGTCTTTCACAGATACGCAGTATTTT	CASSRGQSFTDTQYF
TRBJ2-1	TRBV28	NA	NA	TGTGCCAGGCTTCATGAGCAGTTCTTC	CARLHEQFF
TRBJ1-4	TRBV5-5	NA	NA	TGTGCCAGCAGCCCGGCCTTCGGGGAACTGTTTTTT	CASSPAFGELFF
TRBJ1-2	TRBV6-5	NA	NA	TGTGCCAGCAGTTACTCGAGAACGGGGGGCTACACCTTC	CASSYSRTGGYTF
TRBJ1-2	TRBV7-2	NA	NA	TGTGCCAGCAGCTCGGACAATTTCTTTACGGGTGGCTACACCTTC	CASSSDNFFTGGYTF
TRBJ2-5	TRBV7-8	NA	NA	TGTGCCAGCAGCCCACCGGGCTACCAAGAGACCCAGTACTTC	CASSPPGYQETQYF
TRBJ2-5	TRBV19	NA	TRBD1	TGTGCCAGTAGGCCTTCCGGGACAGGGGGTTACGAGACCCAGTACTTC	CASRPSGTGGYETQYF
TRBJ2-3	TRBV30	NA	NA	TGTGCCTGGAGTGTATTATGGGGGCTATTCACAGATACGCAGTATTTT	CAWSVLWGLFTDTQYF
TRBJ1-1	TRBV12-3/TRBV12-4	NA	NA	TGTGCCAGCAGTTTGACAGTCCCTGGAGCTTTCTTT	CASSLTVPGAFF
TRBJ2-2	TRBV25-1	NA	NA	TGTGCCAGCAGTGTGGGGGACACCGGGGAGCTGTTTTTT	CASSVGDTGELFF
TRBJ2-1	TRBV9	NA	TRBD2	TGTGCCAGCAGCGCAAAAGCGGGGACTAGCGTGTACAATGAGCAGTTCTTC	CASSAKAGTSVYNEQFF
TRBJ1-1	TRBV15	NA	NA	TGTGCCACCAGCAGAGATCTGGCAGGGAGTGCTTTCTTT	CATSRDLAGSAFF
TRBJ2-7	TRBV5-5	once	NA	TGTGCCAGCAGCCTCGGGAGAGGGTGGGGCGAGCAGTACTTC	CASSLGRGWGEQYF
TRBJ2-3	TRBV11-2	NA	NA	TGTGCCAGCAGGCAGCGGCCCACAGATACGCAGTATTTT	CASRQRPTDTQYF
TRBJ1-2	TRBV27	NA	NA	TGTGCCAGCAGGGGGGACTTTTATGGCTACACCTTC	CASRGDFYGYTF
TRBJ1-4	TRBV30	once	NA	TGTGCCTGGACTCCCCTGGGGGAAAAACTGTTTTTT	CAWTPLGEKLFF
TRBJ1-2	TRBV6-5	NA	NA	TGTGCCAGCGATAGGGCAGCGGGGAACTATGGCTACACCTTC	CASDRAAGNYGYTF
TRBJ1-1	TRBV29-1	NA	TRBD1	TGCAGCGTTGTCTCACAGGGGTCGCCGTGGTTTCACACTGAAGCTTTCTTT	CSVVSQGSPWFHTEAFF
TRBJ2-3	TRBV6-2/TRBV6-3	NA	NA	TGTGCCAGCAGTTACTCGTCAGGGGCGGGGAATACGCAGTATTTT	CASSYSSGAGNTQYF
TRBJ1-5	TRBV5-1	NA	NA	TGCGCCAGCAGCTTGGACAGGGCTCAGCCCCAGCATTTT	CASSLDRAQPQHF
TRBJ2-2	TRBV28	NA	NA	TGTGCCAGCAGTTTCCCCCTCACCGGGGAGCTGTTTTTT	CASSFPLTGELFF
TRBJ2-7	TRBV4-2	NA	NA	TGTGCCAGCAGCCAAGATGGAAGGGCACTGGGGTACGAGCAGTACTTC	CASSQDGRALGYEQYF
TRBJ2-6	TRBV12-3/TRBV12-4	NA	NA	TGTGCCAGCAAAACGCGGGGGGCCAACGTCCTGACTTTC	CASKTRGANVLTF
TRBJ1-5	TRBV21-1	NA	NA	TGTGCCAGCTCGGGGGATTTGGGCAATCAGCCCCAGCATTTT	CASSGDLGNQPQHF
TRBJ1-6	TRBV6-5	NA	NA	TGTGCCAGCAGTTACGGCGGCAGGGCGCATTCACCCCTCCACTTT	CASSYGGRAHSPLHF
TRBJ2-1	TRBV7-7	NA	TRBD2	TGTGCCAGCAGCTTAGGACTAGCGGCAAACAATGAGCAGTTCTTC	CASSLGLAANNEQFF
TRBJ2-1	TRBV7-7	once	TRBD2	TGTGCCAGCAGCCGTAGCGGGAGCTCCTACAATGAGCAGTTCTTC	CASSRSGSSYNEQFF
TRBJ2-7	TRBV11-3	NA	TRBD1	TGTGCCAGCAGCCAAGAGACAGGGACCGAGCAGTACTTC	CASSQETGTEQYF
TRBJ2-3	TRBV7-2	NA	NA	TGTGCCAGCACACGGCGGATTTCCACAGATACGCAGTATTTT	CASTRRISTDTQYF
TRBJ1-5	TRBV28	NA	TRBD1	TGTGCCAGCAGTGGGGACAGGGAGGGTCAGCCCCAGCATTTT	CASSGDREGQPQHF
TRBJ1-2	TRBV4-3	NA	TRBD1	TGCGCCAGCAGCCAAGTTCACGTCAGGGGGACCTATGGCTACACCTTC	CASSQVHVRGTYGYTF
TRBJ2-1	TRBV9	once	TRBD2	TGTGCCAGCAGCTCCGGGGGGAGCTCCTACAATGAGCAGTTCTTC	CASSSGGSSYNEQFF
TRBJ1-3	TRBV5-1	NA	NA	TGCGCCAGCAGCTTGGTCCCCCCAGGGTCTGGAAACACCATATATTTT	CASSLVPPGSGNTIYF
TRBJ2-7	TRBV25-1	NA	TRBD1	TGTGCCAGCAGTGGCGGCGGCAGGGGGCGAGAGCAGTACTTC	CASSGGGRGREQYF
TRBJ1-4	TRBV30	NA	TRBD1	TGTGCCTGGAACCACCAGGGGGGGCTGTTTTTT	CAWNHQGGLFF
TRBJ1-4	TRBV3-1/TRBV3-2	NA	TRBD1	TGTGCCAGCAGCCCGCGGGGAGGGGGCCTGGAAAAACTGTTTTTT	CASSPRGGGLEKLFF
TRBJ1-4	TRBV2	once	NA	TGTGCCAGCAGTGAAGCGCGGGCGGGGGATGGTGAAAAACTGTTTTTT	CASSEARAGDGEKLFF
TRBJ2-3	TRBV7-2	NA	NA	TGTGCCAGCAGCTTAGGGGGCAGGGGAACAGATACGCAGTATTTT	CASSLGGRGTDTQYF
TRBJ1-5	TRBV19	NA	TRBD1	TGTGCCAGTAGCTCCCCGGGACAGGGGTTGGATCAGCCCCAGCATTTT	CASSSPGQGLDQPQHF
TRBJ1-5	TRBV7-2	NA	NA	TGTGCCAGCAGCTTAGTACATTTTAGTGGTCAGCCCCAGCATTTT	CASSLVHFSGQPQHF
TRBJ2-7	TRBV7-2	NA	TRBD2	TGTGCCAGCCAGCGGCTAGCGGGAGTCTACGAGCAGTACTTC	CASQRLAGVYEQYF
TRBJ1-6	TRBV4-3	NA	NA	TGCGCCAGCAGGCTGGGGACCTCCGAGAGGGATTCACCCCTCCACTTT	CASRLGTSERDSPLHF
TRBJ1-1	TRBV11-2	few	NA	TGTGCCAGCAGCCCCGGGGCAACGTGGGCTTTCTTT	CASSPGATWAFF
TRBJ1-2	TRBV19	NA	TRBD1	TGTGCCAGTAGTATCGACAGGGATTCTGGCTACACCTTC	CASSIDRDSGYTF
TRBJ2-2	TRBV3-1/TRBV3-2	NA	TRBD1	TGTGCCAGCAGCCTGGGACAGGGGAACACCGGGGAGCTGTTTTTT	CASSLGQGNTGELFF
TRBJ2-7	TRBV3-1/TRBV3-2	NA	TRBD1	TGTGCCTCTGGGGGGGGACAGGGGCTCCACGAGCAGTACTTC	CASGGGQGLHEQYF